This T cell receptor beta chain stems from a study of blood T cell repertoires in COVID-19. The protocol was immunoSEQ multiplex PCR, while the TCRdb copy is restricted to in-frame clones and leaves out a portion. The data hold about 190,000 clones, with approximately 82% observed a single time. Those enrolled, adults aged roughly 18 to 95 years, came from about two dozen US areas. Recovered status applied to Cohort 3 donors who had two consecutive negative PCRs. It also applied to those with clearance or with symptom resolution. This receptor was obtained from a woman between 50 and 59 years old who had recovered from COVID-19. The specimen was PBMCs or T cells enriched from blood (not recorded which).

CDR3 nucleotide sequence: TGTGCCAGTAGTATCCCGGGACAGGGAAAGAACACTGAAGCTTTCTTT. Translating gives CASSIPGQGKNTEAFF. The rearrangement links TRBV19 to TRBJ1-1, with 9 bases matching TRBD1. After removal of 3 bases from V and 1 base from J, the junction contained 6 bases not matched to a gene. The length of the CDR3 is 16 residues. The V gene's germline CDR1 is LNHDA and CDR2 SQIVND (reference sequence).